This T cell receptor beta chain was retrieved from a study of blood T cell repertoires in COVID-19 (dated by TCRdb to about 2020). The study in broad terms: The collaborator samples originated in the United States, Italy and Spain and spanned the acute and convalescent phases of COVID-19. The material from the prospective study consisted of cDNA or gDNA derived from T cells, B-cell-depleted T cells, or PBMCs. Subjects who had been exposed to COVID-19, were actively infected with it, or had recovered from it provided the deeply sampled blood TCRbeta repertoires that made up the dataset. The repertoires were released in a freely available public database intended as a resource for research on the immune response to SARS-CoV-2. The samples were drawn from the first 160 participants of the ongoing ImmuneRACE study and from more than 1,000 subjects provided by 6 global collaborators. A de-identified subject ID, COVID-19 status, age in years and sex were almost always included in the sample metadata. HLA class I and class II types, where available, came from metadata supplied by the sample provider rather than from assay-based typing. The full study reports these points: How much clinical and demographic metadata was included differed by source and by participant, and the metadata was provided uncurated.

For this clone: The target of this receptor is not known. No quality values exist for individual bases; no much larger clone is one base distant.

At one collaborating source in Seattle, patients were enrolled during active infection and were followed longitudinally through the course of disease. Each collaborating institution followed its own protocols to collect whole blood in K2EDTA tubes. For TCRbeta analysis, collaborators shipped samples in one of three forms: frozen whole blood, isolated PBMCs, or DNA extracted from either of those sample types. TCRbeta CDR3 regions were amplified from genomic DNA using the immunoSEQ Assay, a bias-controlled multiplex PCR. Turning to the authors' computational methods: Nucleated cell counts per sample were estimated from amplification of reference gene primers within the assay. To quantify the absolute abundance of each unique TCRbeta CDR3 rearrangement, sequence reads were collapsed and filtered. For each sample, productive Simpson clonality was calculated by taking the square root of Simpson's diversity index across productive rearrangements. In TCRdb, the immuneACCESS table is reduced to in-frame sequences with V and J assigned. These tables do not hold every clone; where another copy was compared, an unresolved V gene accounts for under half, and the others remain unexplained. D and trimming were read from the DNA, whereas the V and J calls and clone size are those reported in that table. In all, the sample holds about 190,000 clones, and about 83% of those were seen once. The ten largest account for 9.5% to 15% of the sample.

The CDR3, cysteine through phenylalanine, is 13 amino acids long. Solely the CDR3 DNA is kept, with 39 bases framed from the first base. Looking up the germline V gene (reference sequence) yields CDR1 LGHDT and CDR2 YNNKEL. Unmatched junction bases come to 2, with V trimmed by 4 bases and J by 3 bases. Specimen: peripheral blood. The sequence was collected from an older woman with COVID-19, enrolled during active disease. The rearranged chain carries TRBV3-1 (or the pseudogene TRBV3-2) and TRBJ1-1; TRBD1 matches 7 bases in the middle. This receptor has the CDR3 CASSLQGDTEAFF. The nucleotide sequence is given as TGTGCCAGCAGCCTCCAGGGGGACACTGAAGCTTTCTTT.